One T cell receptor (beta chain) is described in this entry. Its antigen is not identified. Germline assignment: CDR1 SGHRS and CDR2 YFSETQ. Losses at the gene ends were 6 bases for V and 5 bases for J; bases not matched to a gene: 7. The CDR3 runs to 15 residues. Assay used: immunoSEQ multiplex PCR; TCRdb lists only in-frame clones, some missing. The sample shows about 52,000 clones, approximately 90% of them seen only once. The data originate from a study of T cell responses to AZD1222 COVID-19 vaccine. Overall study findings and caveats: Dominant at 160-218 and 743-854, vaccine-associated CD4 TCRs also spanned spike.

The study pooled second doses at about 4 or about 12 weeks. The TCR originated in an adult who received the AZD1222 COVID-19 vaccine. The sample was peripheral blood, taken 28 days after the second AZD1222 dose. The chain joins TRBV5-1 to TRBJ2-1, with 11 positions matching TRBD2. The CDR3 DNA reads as TGCGCCAGCACCCGGGGACTAGCGGATAACAATGAGCAGTTCTTC. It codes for CASTRGLADNNEQFF.